This T cell receptor (beta chain) was documented in a study of neoadjuvant nivolumab and ipilimumab in lung cancer. About the study: The combination arm added day-1 ipilimumab 1 mg/kg to nivolumab 3 mg/kg on days 1, 15, 29. Study-wide results and limits: Blood richness before therapy tracked richness in tumors resected after neoadjuvant therapy. Only two of four nivolumab-treated tumors gained richness and clonality by surgery.

Germline V gene data show CDR1 as GTSNPN and CDR2 as SVGIG (reference sequence). The length of the CDR3 is 14 residues. The ends were cut back, 2 bases at V and 10 bases at J, with 18 bases in the middle. Assay used: immunoSEQ multiplex PCR; TCRdb lists only in-frame clones, some missing. The data contain under 3,500 clones, about 88% of them singletons. A word on this clone: Its antigen is undetermined.

The rearrangement links TRBV30 to TRBJ1-5; D gene unclear. The origin of this receptor is an adult with non-small cell lung cancer. This sample comprised tumor tissue, obtained after neoadjuvant nivolumab, alone or with ipilimumab, at or shortly before surgery. This CDR3 reads CAWSFDTLQAPQHF. The CDR3 nucleotides are TGTGCCTGGAGTTTTGACACCCTCCAAGCCCCCCAGCATTTT.